This T cell receptor beta chain was recorded in a study of response to subunit inactivated influenza vaccine. TCRdb re-derived calls from the RT-PCR reads in MiXCR, one entry per CDR3 protein. The sample holds 450,000 to 700,000 distinct CDR3 sequences; around 15% are singletons and the top ten take 11%. This clonotype was found many times. Its cognate antigen is unknown. Study conclusions and caveats: The authors put forward the suggestion that each seasonal influenza vaccination may bring in only a limited number of new T cells.

Sequencing was performed on PBMCs from blood, taken roughly 12 days after vaccination. The clonotype comes from a man in his forties or fifties who received an inactivated influenza vaccine.

CDR3 nucleotide sequence: TGCGCCAGCAGCCGAAATCTCCCTGGGTGGAACTACAATGAGCAGTTCTTC. Its protein product is CASSRNLPGWNYNEQFF. The chain has TRBV4-3 and TRBJ2-1, with D hard to call. Trimming removed 4 bases from V and 3 bases from J, with 19 bases in between. The CDR3 is made up of 17 amino acids. Germline assignment: CDR1 LGHNA and CDR2 YSLEER.